The TCR beta chain under discussion was sequenced for a study of T cells expressing NK-cell markers (dated by TCRdb to 2018 to 2021). Study-wide context: TCR beta-chain repertoires were profiled in sorted CD3+CD56+NKG2C+, CD3+CD56+NKG2C- and CD3+CD56-NKG2C+ T-cell subsets from fewer than 10 donors. Among the eight sequenced donors, seven were HCMV-seropositive and one was HCMV-seronegative. All eight donors whose samples were sequenced were randomly selected healthy volunteers, three of them men and five women. Libraries were sequenced as 2 x 150 bp reads on Illumina HiSeq 2000/2500, MiSeq or NextSeq. The full study reports these points: Whether the expanded NKG2C-expressing T cell clones were specific for HCMV antigens was left unclear. In six donors, the dominant CD3+CD56+NKG2C+ clonotypes ranked among the top 10 CD8+ clonotypes, making up about 1.0-7.5% of CD8+ T cells. Those dominant clonotypes were again the most abundant among CD3+CD56-NKG2C+ cells in several donors, at about 25-60.1%.

CDR1 and CDR2, per the germline V gene (reference sequence), are SEHNR and FQNEAQ. The CDR3 goes from the cysteine to the phenylalanine over 15 residues. No DNA sequence is on record. Sequencing was carried out with an Illumina HiSeq 2000. The TCR beta cDNA libraries were made using 5'RACE template switching, a step that added both a universal primer site and unique molecular identifiers. cDNA synthesis was primed from the TCR beta constant segment and was followed by two successive PCR amplification steps. The authors' analysis ran thus. Reads were demultiplexed and grouped by UMI with MIGEC, and clonotypes were assembled and quantified with MiTCR. Only TCR cDNA sequences supported by at least two reads were kept to exclude erroneous sequences. The tcR package was used for downstream repertoire analysis, and clonotypes were matched across fractions by CDR3 nucleotide sequence plus V segment. VDJmatch was used to annotate antigen specificity against VDJdb, with one amino acid substitution allowed in CDR3. TCRdb reprocessed the reads, so every CDR3 protein sequence counts as one entry and DNA is not shown. For this entry, the V and J calls and clone size follow TCRdb and not the study's own pipeline. The sample table gives about 260,000 distinct CDR3 sequences. The ten most abundant clones make up around 0.42% of the sample.

HCMV serostatus was determined by detecting HCMV-specific IgG in serum with a commercial ELISA kit. Ficoll density gradient centrifugation was used to isolate peripheral blood mononuclear cells from blood. For this clonotype: There is no known antigen for this receptor.

Sample: blood T cells: a sorted CD56 or NKG2C T cell subset, CD4+ or CD8+ T cells, or bulk PBMC T cells (not recorded which). The TCR sequence derives from a man aged 18 to 29 in good health. Donor details come from another sample of the same person, matched by shared clones. The chain links TRBV7-9 with TRBJ2-3; lacking DNA, the TRBD2 call made by TCRdb goes unchecked. CDR3 reads: CASRRTSDSTDTQYF.